This T cell receptor beta chain was sequenced for a study of T cells after yellow fever vaccination. Via MiXCR, TCRdb re-called the 5' RACE reads, giving one row per CDR3 protein. In the table there are approximately 250,000 distinct CDR3 sequences, 3.6% of which are singletons. This clonotype was observed at least ten times. The starting material was PBMCs, obtained 15 days after the yellow fever booster vaccination. The sequence came from a man aged 18 to 29 who received the YFV17D yellow fever vaccine.

CDR3 in DNA: TGCAGCGTTGTAAGTTGGGCACAAAACTATGGCTACACCTTC. This gives the protein CSVVSWAQNYGYTF. The V gene is TRBV29-1, the J gene TRBJ1-2; D is unclear. V lost 4 bases and J 2 bases, leaving 14 bases between the germline ends. Germline V gene sequence: CDR1 SQVTM, CDR2 ANQGSEA. The CDR3 has 14 residues. The full variable domain, rest sourced from reference TRBV29-1 and TRBJ1-2, is SAVISQKPSRDICQRGTSLTIQCQVDSQVTMMFWYRQQPGQSLTLIATANQGSEATYESGFVIDKFPISRPNLTFSTLTVSNMSPEDSSIYLCSVVSWAQNYGYTFGSGTRLTVV.